One and the same sample provided the 8 T cell receptor beta chains below, sequenced in a study of T cell repertoires in cytomegalovirus infection. TCRdb called the reads again in MiXCR, with one record for every CDR3 protein. The table includes about 300,000 distinct CDR3 sequences, roughly a tenth detected once. Sequencing was performed on PBMCs. The source is a human donor in good health (CMV status not recorded). Some clones in this sample may be carry-over from other donors' samples.

This clonotype was counted many times. The genes are TRBV6-1 and TRBJ2-1; D is unclear. Per the germline V gene, CDR1 is MNHNS and CDR2 is SASEGT. CDR3 length: 15 residues. Trimming took 3 bases from V and 0 from J, leaving 9 bases between them. The CDR3 sequence is CASSETLSSYNEQFF. CDR3 DNA: TGTGCCAGCAGTGAGACTCTAAGCTCCTACAATGAGCAGTTCTTC.

The chain joins TRBV23-1 to TRBJ1-1; D is unclear. TRBV23-1 is an ORF for which the function is uncertain. The CDR3 length is 13 residues. V gave up 6 bases and J gave up 1 base, with 9 bases separating them. This CDR3 reads CASRVDGNTEAFF. As DNA, the CDR3 is TGCGCCAGCAGGGTAGATGGGAACACTGAAGCTTTCTTT.

This clonotype appeared many times. The rearrangement joins TRBV7-9 to TRBJ1-2; no firm D call. From germline, CDR1 is SEHNR and CDR2 FQNEAQ (reference sequence). V lost 5 bases and J 1 base, leaving 14 bases between the germline ends. The length of the CDR3 is 15 residues. The CDR3 loop reads CASSPPHSGNYGYTF. CDR3 sequence (DNA): TGTGCCAGCAGCCCCCCGCATTCGGGTAACTATGGCTACACCTTC.

CDR3 nucleotide sequence: TGCAGTGCTAGAGAAGGCAGTTACAGGGGGTGGCAGCCCCAGCATTTT. It is translated as CSAREGSYRGWQPQHF. The rearrangement joins TRBV20-1 to TRBJ1-5, with 8 bases that match TRBD1. The CDR3 loop spans 16 amino acids. The V gene's germline CDR1 is DFQATT and CDR2 SNEGSKA (reference sequence). Unmatched junction bases numbered 11, after V lost 0 bases and J lost 7 bases.

This clonotype has a count of ten or more. The gene calls are TRBV20-1 and TRBJ1-1; 7 bases agree with TRBD1. V lost 5 bases to trimming and J lost 1 base; unmatched junction nucleotides: 4. CDR3 size: 13 residues. CDR1 and CDR2 (germline): DFQATT, SNEGSKA (reference sequence). The CDR3 reads CSAAGQRNTEAFF. The CDR3 bases are TGCAGTGCTGCGGGACAGAGGAACACTGAAGCTTTCTTT.

This clonotype appeared many times. This chain connects TRBV19 to TRBJ1-1; D perhaps matches TRBD1 (5 bases). This CDR3 has 15 amino acids. The V end lost 7 bases, the J end lost 3 bases, and 18 bases lay between the germline ends. CDR1 and CDR2 (germline): LNHDA, SQIVND (reference sequence). CDR3 loop: CASTLQPRGYTEAFF. As DNA, the CDR3 is TGTGCCAGTACCCTACAACCCCGGGGGTACACTGAAGCTTTCTTT.

This clonotype was recorded at least ten times. CDR3 residues: CASSLGLGNMNTEAFF. The CDR3 DNA follows: TGTGCCAGCAGCTTAGGGTTGGGAAATATGAACACTGAAGCTTTCTTT. The chain has TRBV7-8 and TRBJ1-1; no definite D call. The V end lost 1 base, the J end lost 0 bases, and 12 bases lay between the germline ends. The CDR3 sequence is 16 residues long. Germline loops: CDR1 SGHVS, CDR2 FQNEAQ.

This clonotype was detected many times. This chain uses TRBV7-2 with TRBJ2-6; D is perhaps TRBD2 (5 bases). The CDR3 has 17 residues. Trimming removed 1 base at V and 0 bases at J, with 10 bases between. Germline V gives CDR1 SGHTA, CDR2 FQGNSA. The CDR3 spells CASSLGEHNSGANVLTF. CDR3 DNA: TGTGCCAGCAGCTTAGGGGAGCACAACTCTGGGGCCAACGTCCTGACTTTC.